This is a list of T cell receptor beta chains from one sample in a study of blood T cell repertoires in COVID-19. TCRdb keeps only in-frame clones here, not all; method: immunoSEQ multiplex PCR. The data hold some 40,000 clones, with about nine tenths observed a single time. The sequencing input was peripheral blood. The receptors derive from a man between 65 and 85 years old with acute or convalescent COVID-19. Each CDR3 is given with its conserved first and last residue. The D gene is left open where the match is weak. Some rows have no size entry. The others give once, few or many, or a class for an expanded clone.

v_gene: TRBV7-3
abundance: -
d_gene: -
j_gene: TRBJ1-6
CDR3nt: TGTGCCAGCGCTGGGAGTGTGGGTAATTCACCCCTCCACTTT
CDR3aa: CASAGSVGNSPLHF

v_gene: TRBV7-8
abundance: -
d_gene: -
j_gene: TRBJ2-3
CDR3nt: TGTGCCAGCAGCTTAGTCGTAAGCGGGGATACGCAGTATTTT
CDR3aa: CASSLVVSGDTQYF

v_gene: TRBV10-2
abundance: -
d_gene: -
j_gene: TRBJ2-3
CDR3nt: TGCGCCAGTCTGAGCAGGGATACGCAGTATTTT
CDR3aa: CASLSRDTQYF

v_gene: TRBV4-2
abundance: -
d_gene: TRBD2
j_gene: TRBJ2-1
CDR3nt: TGTGCCAGCAGCCCCCGTTTCGCTAGCGGGAGAGGGGGCAGCGCCTACAATGAGCAGTTCTTC
CDR3aa: CASSPRFASGRGGSAYNEQFF

v_gene: TRBV2
abundance: -
d_gene: TRBD1
j_gene: TRBJ1-1
CDR3nt: TGTGCCAGCAGTGACGTCACAGGGGGGAGCACTGAAGCTTTCTTT
CDR3aa: CASSDVTGGSTEAFF

v_gene: TRBV5-1
abundance: -
d_gene: -
j_gene: TRBJ1-5
CDR3nt: TGCGCCAGCAGCTTACAGGGCGGGAATCAGCCCCAGCATTTT
CDR3aa: CASSLQGGNQPQHF

v_gene: TRBV5-4
abundance: -
d_gene: -
j_gene: TRBJ1-4
CDR3nt: TGTGCCAGCAGCCCTATGGTAGGGGGTGAAAAACTGTTTTTT
CDR3aa: CASSPMVGGEKLFF

v_gene: TRBV5-6
abundance: -
d_gene: -
j_gene: TRBJ1-2
CDR3nt: TGTGCCAGCAGCCCTCGGACAGCACCTAACTATGGCTACACCTTC
CDR3aa: CASSPRTAPNYGYTF

v_gene: TRBV6-2/TRBV6-3
abundance: -
d_gene: TRBD2
j_gene: TRBJ2-5
CDR3nt: TGTGCCAGCAGCCCCGGGACTAGTGGGGAGACCCAGTACTTC
CDR3aa: CASSPGTSGETQYF

v_gene: TRBV24-1
abundance: -
d_gene: -
j_gene: TRBJ2-3
CDR3nt: TGTGCCACCAGTCCGGGGGGCGCCGGCACAGATACGCAGTATTTT
CDR3aa: CATSPGGAGTDTQYF

v_gene: TRBV11-2
abundance: -
d_gene: -
j_gene: TRBJ2-7
CDR3nt: TGTGCCAGCAGCCAATACCCCCTTTCGATGCTTGCGGGGCAGTACTTC
CDR3aa: CASSQYPLSMLAGQYF

v_gene: TRBV19
abundance: once
d_gene: TRBD1
j_gene: TRBJ1-4
CDR3nt: TGTGCCAGTAGTGTCGGACAGGCGCACAATGAAAAACTGTTTTTT
CDR3aa: CASSVGQAHNEKLFF

v_gene: TRBV7-2
abundance: -
d_gene: TRBD1
j_gene: TRBJ2-3
CDR3nt: TGTGCCAGCAGACCTGACAGGGACCCCACAGATACGCAGTATTTT
CDR3aa: CASRPDRDPTDTQYF

v_gene: TRBV29-1
abundance: -
d_gene: -
j_gene: TRBJ1-1
CDR3nt: TGCAGCGTTCAAGGACAGCCGAACACTGAAGCTTTCTTT
CDR3aa: CSVQGQPNTEAFF

v_gene: TRBV27
abundance: -
d_gene: -
j_gene: TRBJ1-5
CDR3nt: TGTGCCAGCTCCTATCGGGGGGATAGCAATCAGCCCCAGCATTTT
CDR3aa: CASSYRGDSNQPQHF

v_gene: TRBV27
abundance: -
d_gene: TRBD2
j_gene: TRBJ2-1
CDR3nt: TGTGCCAGCAGTTTATCCCGAGTAGCGGGAGAGAATGAGCAGTTCTTC
CDR3aa: CASSLSRVAGENEQFF

v_gene: TRBV18
abundance: -
d_gene: -
j_gene: TRBJ1-1
CDR3nt: TGTGCCAGCTCACCAGCTGGCACGAGCGGGACTGAAGCTTTCTTT
CDR3aa: CASSPAGTSGTEAFF

v_gene: TRBV5-1
abundance: few
d_gene: -
j_gene: TRBJ2-3
CDR3nt: TGCGCCAGCAGCGAGGACTATACAGATACGCAGTATTTT
CDR3aa: CASSEDYTDTQYF

v_gene: TRBV28
abundance: -
d_gene: TRBD2
j_gene: TRBJ2-1
CDR3nt: TGTGCCAGCAGTTCAACTAGCGGGAGGATGAATGAGCAGTTCTTC
CDR3aa: CASSSTSGRMNEQFF

v_gene: TRBV5-1
abundance: -
d_gene: TRBD1
j_gene: TRBJ2-7
CDR3nt: TGCGCCAGCAGCGCAACAGGGGGCTCCTACGAGCAGTACTTC
CDR3aa: CASSATGGSYEQYF

v_gene: TRBV7-2
abundance: once
d_gene: -
j_gene: TRBJ2-3
CDR3nt: TGTGCCAGCAGCCCAGCGGGAGATACGCAGTATTTT
CDR3aa: CASSPAGDTQYF

v_gene: TRBV29-1
abundance: once
d_gene: -
j_gene: TRBJ2-1
CDR3nt: TGCAGCGCTGAGGACAGTTCCTACAATGAGCAGTTCTTC
CDR3aa: CSAEDSSYNEQFF

v_gene: TRBV3-1/TRBV3-2
abundance: -
d_gene: -
j_gene: TRBJ2-1
CDR3nt: TGTGCCAGCAGCTCAACGGGAAGCGGTAGCTCCTACAATGAGCAGTTCTTC
CDR3aa: CASSSTGSGSSYNEQFF

v_gene: TRBV9
abundance: -
d_gene: TRBD1
j_gene: TRBJ2-1
CDR3nt: TGTGCCAGCAGCGCCGGACAGGGGTCAAATGAGCAGTTCTTC
CDR3aa: CASSAGQGSNEQFF

v_gene: TRBV2
abundance: once
d_gene: TRBD2
j_gene: TRBJ2-4
CDR3nt: TGTGCCAGCAGGCGGGGGGAAAACATTCAGTACTTC
CDR3aa: CASRRGENIQYF

v_gene: TRBV7-2
abundance: -
d_gene: -
j_gene: TRBJ1-5
CDR3nt: TGTGCCAGCAGCCCACAGGGAGATAGCAATCAGCCCCAGCATTTT
CDR3aa: CASSPQGDSNQPQHF

v_gene: TRBV3-1/TRBV3-2
abundance: -
d_gene: TRBD2
j_gene: TRBJ2-3
CDR3nt: TGTGCCAGCAGCCAGGGGACTAGCGCAGATACGCAGTATTTT
CDR3aa: CASSQGTSADTQYF

v_gene: TRBV29-1
abundance: -
d_gene: -
j_gene: TRBJ2-2
CDR3nt: TGCAGCGTTGAGGGGCAGAACACCGGGGAGCTGTTTTTT
CDR3aa: CSVEGQNTGELFF

v_gene: TRBV24-1
abundance: -
d_gene: -
j_gene: TRBJ2-7
CDR3nt: TGTGCCACCAGTGATGCTACACAGGGACCCGAGCAGTACTTC
CDR3aa: CATSDATQGPEQYF

v_gene: TRBV5-5
abundance: once
d_gene: -
j_gene: TRBJ1-2
CDR3nt: TGTGCCAGCAGCCTTGGAGGGGTTAATGGCTACACCTTC
CDR3aa: CASSLGGVNGYTF

v_gene: TRBV7-9
abundance: once
d_gene: -
j_gene: TRBJ2-1
CDR3nt: TGTGCCAGCAGCCCAACAGGGAATGAGCAGTTCTTC
CDR3aa: CASSPTGNEQFF

v_gene: TRBV9
abundance: medium-sized
d_gene: -
j_gene: TRBJ2-5
CDR3nt: TGTGCCCGCAGCGGAGGGGGGGGGCCCCAAGAGACCCAGTACTTC
CDR3aa: CARSGGGGPQETQYF

v_gene: TRBV19
abundance: -
d_gene: -
j_gene: TRBJ1-5
CDR3nt: TGTGCCAGTAGTTTCGACAGAAATCAGCCCCAGCATTTT
CDR3aa: CASSFDRNQPQHF

v_gene: TRBV27
abundance: -
d_gene: -
j_gene: TRBJ2-3
CDR3nt: TGTGCCAGCAGTTTAACAGAGAGCACAGATACGCAGTATTTT
CDR3aa: CASSLTESTDTQYF